This TCR beta chain stems from a study of blood T cell repertoires in COVID-19. Study at large: Acute-phase and convalescent COVID-19 samples originated in the United States, Italy and Spain. PBMCs, B-cell-depleted T cells, or T cells were the source of the cDNA or gDNA that made up the material.

Authors' analysis steps: The assay estimated nucleated cells by amplifying reference gene primers. The assay was immunoSEQ multiplex PCR, and TCRdb's table has in-frame clones only and misses some. Clone size and the V and J calls come from that table; the DNA yielded D and trimming. The data show some 83,000 clones, roughly 78% seen once. The germline gives CDR1 ENHRY, CDR2 SYGVKD. V was cut by 1 base and J by 5 bases, with 11 bases left in between. The length of the CDR3 is 14 residues. This TCR came from a human donor in a cohort sampled during active COVID-19. The sequencing input was peripheral blood. The V call is TRBV10-3, the J call TRBJ2-5; D unclear. CDR3: CAISEFNNSETQYF. The CDR3 DNA is TGTGCCATCAGTGAGTTTAACAATTCGGAGACCCAGTACTTC.